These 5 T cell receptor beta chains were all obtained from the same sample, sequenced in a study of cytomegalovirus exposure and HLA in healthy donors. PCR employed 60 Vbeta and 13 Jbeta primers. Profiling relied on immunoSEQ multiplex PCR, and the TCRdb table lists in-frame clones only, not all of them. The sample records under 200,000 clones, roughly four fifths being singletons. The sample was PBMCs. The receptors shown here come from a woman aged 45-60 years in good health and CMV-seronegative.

CDR3 sequence reads: CASSLRQPQHF. The CDR3 nucleotides read TGTGCCAGCAGCTTGCGGCAGCCCCAGCATTTT. The chain joins TRBV5-8 to TRBJ1-5; no definite D call. The V and J ends lost 1 base and 7 bases respectively, with 3 bases between them. This CDR3 region has 11 residues. From germline, CDR1 is SGHTS and CDR2 YDEGEE.

CDR3 amino acids: CASLTGGANTGELFF. In DNA form, the CDR3 reads TGTGCCAGCCTGACCGGGGGGGCTAACACCGGGGAGCTGTTTTTT. The chain employs TRBV28 and TRBJ2-2; TRBD2 agrees at 8 bases. After removal of 8 bases from V and 2 bases from J, the junction contained 7 bases not matched to a gene. CDR3 length equals 15 residues. Germline assignment: CDR1 MDHEN and CDR2 SYDVKM. Full variable domain (outside the CDR3, taken from reference TRBV28 and TRBJ2-2): DVKVTQSSRYLVKRTGEKVFLECVQDMDHENMFWYRQDPGLGLRLIYFSYDVKMKEKGDIPEGYSVSREKKERFSLILESASTNQTSMYLCASLTGGANTGELFFGEGSRLTVL.

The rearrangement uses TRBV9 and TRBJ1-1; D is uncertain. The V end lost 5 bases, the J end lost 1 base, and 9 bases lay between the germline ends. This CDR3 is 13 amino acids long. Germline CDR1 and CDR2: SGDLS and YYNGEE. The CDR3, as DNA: TGTGCCAGCAGGCCCCAGGAGAACACTGAAGCTTTCTTT. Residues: CASRPQENTEAFF.

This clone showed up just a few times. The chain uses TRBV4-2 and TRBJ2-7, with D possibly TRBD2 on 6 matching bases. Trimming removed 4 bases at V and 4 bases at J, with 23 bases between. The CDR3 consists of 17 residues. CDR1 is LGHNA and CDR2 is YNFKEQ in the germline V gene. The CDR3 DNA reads TGTGCCAGCAGCCCCAGTCCCTCCCGCGGGATGGGTTACGAGCAGTACTTC. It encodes CASSPSPSRGMGYEQYF.

CDR3 in DNA: TGTGCCAGCAGCTTAGAGTTTGGGACAGGGGCCTACGAGCAGTACTTC. Translated: CASSLEFGTGAYEQYF. V and J are TRBV11-2 and TRBJ2-7, with TRBD1 matching over 10 bases. The trim removed 0 bases at V and 2 bases at J, leaving 4 bases unmatched. The CDR3 consists of 16 residues. Germline V CDR1 and CDR2: SGHAT, FQNNGV.